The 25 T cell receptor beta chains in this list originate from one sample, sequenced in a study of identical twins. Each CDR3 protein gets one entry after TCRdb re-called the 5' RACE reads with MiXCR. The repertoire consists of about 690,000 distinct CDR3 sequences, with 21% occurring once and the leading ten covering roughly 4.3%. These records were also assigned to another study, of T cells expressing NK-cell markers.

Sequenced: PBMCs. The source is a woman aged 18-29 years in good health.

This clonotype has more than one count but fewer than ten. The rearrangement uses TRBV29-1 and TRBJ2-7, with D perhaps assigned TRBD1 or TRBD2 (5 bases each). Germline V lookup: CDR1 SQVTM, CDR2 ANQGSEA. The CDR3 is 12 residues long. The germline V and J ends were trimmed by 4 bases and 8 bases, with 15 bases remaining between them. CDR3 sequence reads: CSVVWGPNQQYF. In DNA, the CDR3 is TGCAGCGTTGTCTGGGGACCCAACCAGCAGTACTTC.

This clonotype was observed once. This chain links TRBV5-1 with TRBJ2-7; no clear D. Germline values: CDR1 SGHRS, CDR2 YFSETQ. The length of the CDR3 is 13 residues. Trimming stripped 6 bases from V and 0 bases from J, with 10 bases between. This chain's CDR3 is CASTTASSYEQYF. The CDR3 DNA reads TGCGCCAGCACCACTGCGAGCTCCTACGAGCAGTACTTC.

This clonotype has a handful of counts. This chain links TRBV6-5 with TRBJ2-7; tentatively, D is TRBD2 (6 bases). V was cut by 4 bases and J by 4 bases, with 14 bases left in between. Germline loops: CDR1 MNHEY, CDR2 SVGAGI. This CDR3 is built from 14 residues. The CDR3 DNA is TGTGCCAGCAGTTTACTAGGAGGGGCTTACGAGCAGTACTTC. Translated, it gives CASSLLGGAYEQYF.

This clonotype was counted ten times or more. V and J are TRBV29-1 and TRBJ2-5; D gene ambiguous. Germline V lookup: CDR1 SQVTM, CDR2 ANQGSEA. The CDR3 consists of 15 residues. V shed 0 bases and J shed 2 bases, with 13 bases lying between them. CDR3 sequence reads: CSVEDPWQAQETQYF. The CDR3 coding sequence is TGCAGCGTTGAAGATCCGTGGCAGGCTCAAGAGACCCAGTACTTC.

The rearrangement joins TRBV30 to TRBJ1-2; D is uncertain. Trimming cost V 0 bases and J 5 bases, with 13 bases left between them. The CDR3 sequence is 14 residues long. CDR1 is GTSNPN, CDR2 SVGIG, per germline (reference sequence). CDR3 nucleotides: TGTGCCTGGAGTGTGTCGAGTGGCTGGTATGGCTACACCTTC. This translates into CAWSVSSGWYGYTF.

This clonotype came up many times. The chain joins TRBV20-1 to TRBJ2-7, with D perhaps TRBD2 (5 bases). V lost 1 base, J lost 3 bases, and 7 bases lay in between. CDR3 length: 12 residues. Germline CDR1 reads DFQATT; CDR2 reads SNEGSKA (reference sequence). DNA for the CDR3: TGCAGTGCTAGAGGACGGGGCTACGAGCAGTACTTC. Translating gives CSARGRGYEQYF.

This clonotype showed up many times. CDR3 residues: CASSQSTEAFF. CDR3 in DNA: TGTGCCAGCAGCCAAAGCACTGAAGCTTTCTTT. V is TRBV3-1 and J is TRBJ1-1; no firm D call. The CDR3 is made up of 11 amino acids. V was cut by 2 bases and J by 4 bases, with 2 bases left in between. Germline CDR1 LGHDT, CDR2 YNNKEL (reference sequence).

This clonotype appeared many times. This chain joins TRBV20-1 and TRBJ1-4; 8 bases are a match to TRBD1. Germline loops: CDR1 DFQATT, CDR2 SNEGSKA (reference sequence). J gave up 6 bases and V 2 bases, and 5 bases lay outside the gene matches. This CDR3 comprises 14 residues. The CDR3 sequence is CSARSPGQDEKLFF. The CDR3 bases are TGCAGTGCTAGATCCCCGGGACAGGATGAAAAACTGTTTTTT.

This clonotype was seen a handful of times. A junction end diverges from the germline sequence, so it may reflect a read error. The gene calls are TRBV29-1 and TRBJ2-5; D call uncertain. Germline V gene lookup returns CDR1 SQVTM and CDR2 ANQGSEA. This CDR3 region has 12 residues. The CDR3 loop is CSAEGLQETQYF. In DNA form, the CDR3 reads TGCAGCGCTGAAGGGTTACAAGAGACCCAGTACTTC.

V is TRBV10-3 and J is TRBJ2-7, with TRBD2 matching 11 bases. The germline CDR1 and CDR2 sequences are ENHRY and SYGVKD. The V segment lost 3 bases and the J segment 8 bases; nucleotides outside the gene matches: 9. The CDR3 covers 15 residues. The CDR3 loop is CAISDPTSGTQKQYF. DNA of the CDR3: TGTGCCATCAGTGATCCGACTAGCGGGACTCAAAAGCAGTACTTC.

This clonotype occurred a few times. Here the CDR3 DNA reads TGCAGTGCTAGGGTGGCGGATGGGGCAGATACGCAGTATTTT. Its translation is CSARVADGADTQYF. The chain couples TRBV20-1 to TRBJ2-3; D is ambiguous. This CDR3 is built from 14 residues. Germline V gene lookup returns CDR1 DFQATT and CDR2 SNEGSKA (reference sequence). V lost 3 bases and J lost 4, with 14 bases in between.

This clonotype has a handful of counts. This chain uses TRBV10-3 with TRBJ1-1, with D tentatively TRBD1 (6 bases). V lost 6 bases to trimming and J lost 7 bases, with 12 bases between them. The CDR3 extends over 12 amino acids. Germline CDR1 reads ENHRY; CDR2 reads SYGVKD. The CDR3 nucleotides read TGTGCCATCAGCATGACAGGTCTTGAAGCTTTCTTT. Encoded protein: CAISMTGLEAFF.

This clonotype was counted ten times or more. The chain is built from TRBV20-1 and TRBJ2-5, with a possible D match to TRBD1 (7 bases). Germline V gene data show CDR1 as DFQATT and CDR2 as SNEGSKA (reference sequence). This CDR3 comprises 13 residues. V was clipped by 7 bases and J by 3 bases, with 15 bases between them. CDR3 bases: TGCAGTGGGAGGGGGCACTCAAAAGAGACCCAGTACTTC. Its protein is CSGRGHSKETQYF.

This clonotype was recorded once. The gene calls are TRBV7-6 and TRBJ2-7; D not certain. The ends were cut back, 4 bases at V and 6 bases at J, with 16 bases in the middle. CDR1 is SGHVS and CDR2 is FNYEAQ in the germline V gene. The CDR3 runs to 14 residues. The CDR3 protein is CASSSFKARPEQYF. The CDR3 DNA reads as TGTGCCAGCAGCTCTTTCAAGGCCCGACCCGAGCAGTACTTC.

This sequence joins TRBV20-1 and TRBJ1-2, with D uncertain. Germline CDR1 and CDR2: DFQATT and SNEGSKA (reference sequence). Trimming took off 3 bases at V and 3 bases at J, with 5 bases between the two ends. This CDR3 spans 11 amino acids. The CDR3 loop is CSASIDYGYTF. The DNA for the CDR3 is TGCAGTGCTAGTATAGACTATGGCTACACCTTC.

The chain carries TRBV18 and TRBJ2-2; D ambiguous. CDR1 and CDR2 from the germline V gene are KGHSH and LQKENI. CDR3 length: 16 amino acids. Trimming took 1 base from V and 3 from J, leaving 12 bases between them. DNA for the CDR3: TGTGCCAGCTCACCACGGCAGGCCGAGGACACCGGGGAGCTGTTTTTT. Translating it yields CASSPRQAEDTGELFF. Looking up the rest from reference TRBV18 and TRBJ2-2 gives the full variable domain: NAGVMQNPRHLVRRRGQEARLRCSPMKGHSHVYWYRQLPEEGLKFMVYLQKENIIDESGMPKERFSAEFPKEGPSILRIQQVVRGDSAAYFCASSPRQAEDTGELFFGEGSRLTVL.

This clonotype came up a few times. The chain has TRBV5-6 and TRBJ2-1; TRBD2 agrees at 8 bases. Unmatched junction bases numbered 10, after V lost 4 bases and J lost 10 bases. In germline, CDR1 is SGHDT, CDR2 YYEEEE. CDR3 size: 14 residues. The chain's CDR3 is CASSRPGTSVEQFF. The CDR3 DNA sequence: TGTGCCAGCAGCCGTCCCGGGACTAGTGTGGAGCAGTTCTTC.

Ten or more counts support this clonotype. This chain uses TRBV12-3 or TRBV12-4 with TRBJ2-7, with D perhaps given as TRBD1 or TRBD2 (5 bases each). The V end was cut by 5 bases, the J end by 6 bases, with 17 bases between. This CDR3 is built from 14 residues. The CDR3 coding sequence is TGTGCCAGCAGTCCCGGGACCGTAAGTCCCGAGCAGTACTTC. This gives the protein CASSPGTVSPEQYF.

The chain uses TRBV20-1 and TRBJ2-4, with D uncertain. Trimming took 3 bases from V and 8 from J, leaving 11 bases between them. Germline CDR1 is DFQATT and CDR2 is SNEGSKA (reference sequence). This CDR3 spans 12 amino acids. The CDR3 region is CSASDAVDIQYF. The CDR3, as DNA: TGCAGTGCTAGTGATGCGGTGGACATTCAGTACTTC.

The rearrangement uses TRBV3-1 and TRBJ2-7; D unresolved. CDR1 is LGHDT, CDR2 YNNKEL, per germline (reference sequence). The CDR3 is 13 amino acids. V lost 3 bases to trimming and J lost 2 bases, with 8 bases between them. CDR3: CASSQNMAYEQYF. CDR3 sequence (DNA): TGTGCCAGCAGCCAGAATATGGCCTACGAGCAGTACTTC.

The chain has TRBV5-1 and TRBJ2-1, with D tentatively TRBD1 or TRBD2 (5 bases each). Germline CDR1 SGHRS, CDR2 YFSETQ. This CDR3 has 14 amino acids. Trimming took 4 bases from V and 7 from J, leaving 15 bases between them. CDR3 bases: TGCGCCAGCAGCCCAGTTGGGGGTTCGAATGAGCAGTTCTTC. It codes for CASSPVGGSNEQFF.

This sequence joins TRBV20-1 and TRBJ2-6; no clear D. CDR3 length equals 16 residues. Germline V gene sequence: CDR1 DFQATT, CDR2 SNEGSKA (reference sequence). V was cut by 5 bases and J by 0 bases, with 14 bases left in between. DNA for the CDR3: TGCAGTGCTCCAAGACTCGGAAACTCTGGGGCCAACGTCCTGACTTTC. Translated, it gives CSAPRLGNSGANVLTF.

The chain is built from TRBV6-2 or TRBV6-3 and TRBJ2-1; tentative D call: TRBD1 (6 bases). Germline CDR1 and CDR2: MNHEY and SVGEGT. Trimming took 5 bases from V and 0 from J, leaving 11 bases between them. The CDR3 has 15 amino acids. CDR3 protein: CASSQTGISYNEQFF. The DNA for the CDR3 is TGTGCCAGCAGTCAGACAGGTATCTCCTACAATGAGCAGTTCTTC.

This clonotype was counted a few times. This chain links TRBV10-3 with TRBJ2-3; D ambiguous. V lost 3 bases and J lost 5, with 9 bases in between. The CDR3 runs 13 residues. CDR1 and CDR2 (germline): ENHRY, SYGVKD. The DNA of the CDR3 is TGTGCCATCAGTGAAAACGGAGTAGATACGCAGTATTTT. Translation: CAISENGVDTQYF.

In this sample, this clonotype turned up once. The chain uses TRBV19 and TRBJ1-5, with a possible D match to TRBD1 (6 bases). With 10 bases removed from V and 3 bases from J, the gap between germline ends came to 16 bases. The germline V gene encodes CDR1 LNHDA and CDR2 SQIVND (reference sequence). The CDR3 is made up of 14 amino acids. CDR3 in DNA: TGTGCCATCCGGGGGCCGAACCACAATCAGCCCCAGCATTTT. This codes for CAIRGPNHNQPQHF.